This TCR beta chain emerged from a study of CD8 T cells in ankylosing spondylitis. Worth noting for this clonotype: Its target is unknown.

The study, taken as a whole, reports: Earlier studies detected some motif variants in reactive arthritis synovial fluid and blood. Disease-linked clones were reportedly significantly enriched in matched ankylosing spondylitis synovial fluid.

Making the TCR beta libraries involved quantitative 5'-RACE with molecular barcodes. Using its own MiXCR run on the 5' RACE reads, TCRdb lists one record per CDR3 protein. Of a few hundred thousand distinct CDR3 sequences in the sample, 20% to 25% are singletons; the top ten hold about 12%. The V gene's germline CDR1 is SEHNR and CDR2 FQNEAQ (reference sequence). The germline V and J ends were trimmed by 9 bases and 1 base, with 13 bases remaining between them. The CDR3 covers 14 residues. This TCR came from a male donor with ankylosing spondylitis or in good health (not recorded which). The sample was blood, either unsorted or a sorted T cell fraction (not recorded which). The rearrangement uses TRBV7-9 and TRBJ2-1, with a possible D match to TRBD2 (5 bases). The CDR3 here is CARAGEGSYNEQFF. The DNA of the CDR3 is TGTGCCAGGGCCGGGGAAGGGTCCTACAATGAGCAGTTCTTC.